The T cell receptor beta chain under discussion was sequenced for a study of CXCR3-negative and CXCR3-positive naive CD8 T cells. The study, taken as a whole, reports: CXCR3-expressing naive cells carried TRB CDR3s more hydrophobic than those of CXCR3-negative naive cells.

About this clonotype itself: Its specificity is unknown.

UMI-labeled 5' RACE yielded the TRB cDNA libraries. TCRdb re-called the 5' RACE reads; every CDR3 protein appears as one record, without DNA. This table holds roughly 60,000 distinct CDR3 sequences. Source material: naive CXCR3+ CD8+ T cells from blood. Specified subset: CD45RO-CCR7+CD27+CD95- naive CD8+ T cells expressing CXCR3 (TNR3+). This sequence originates from a human donor in good health. Some clones in this sample may be carry-over from other donors' samples.

CDR3 residues: CASSYYDRGSYGYTF. The chain couples TRBV6-6 to TRBJ1-2; as DNA is missing, the TRBD1 call by TCRdb cannot be tested. CDR3 size: 15 residues. Germline assignment: CDR1 MNHNY and CDR2 SVGAGI (reference sequence).